These T cell receptor beta chains were read from a single sample in a study of human T cells and chemical hapten exposure. TCRdb redid the calling of the RACE reads with MiXCR, one entry per CDR3 protein. Altogether over 35,000 distinct CDR3 sequences are present, 8% to 11% being singletons, with the ten largest covering around 6.3%. This specimen consisted of whole blood, obtained in connection with sensitization to the hapten diphenylcyclopropenone (DPC). These receptors originate from a man aged 25-40 years with alopecia areata. Some clones in this sample may be carry-over from other donors' samples. Both conserved end residues are part of each CDR3. The D gene is left open where the match is weak. Part of the rows lack a size; the others show once, few, many or a class for expanded clones.

clone size: few
D gene: .
J gene: TRBJ1-4
V gene: TRBV7-9
CDR3 DNA: TGTGCCAGCAGCTTAGATTCGGACAGCCTACTGTTTTTT
CDR3 protein: CASSLDSDSLLFF

clone size: many
D gene: .
J gene: TRBJ2-2
V gene: TRBV7-6
CDR3 DNA: TGTGCCAGCAGAGTAGCAAGTTCCCACGCCGGGGAGCTGTTTTTT
CDR3 protein: CASRVASSHAGELFF

clone size: many
D gene: TRBD2
J gene: TRBJ2-3
V gene: TRBV6-6
CDR3 DNA: TGTGCCAGCAGTTCTCTAGCGGGGTTCACAGATACGCAGTATTTT
CDR3 protein: CASSSLAGFTDTQYF

clone size: few
D gene: TRBD2
J gene: TRBJ2-3
V gene: TRBV11-2
CDR3 DNA: TGTGCCAGCAGCTTAAGACTAGCGCTAGGCGATACGCAGTATTTT
CDR3 protein: CASSLRLALGDTQYF

clone size: .
D gene: .
J gene: TRBJ1-6
V gene: TRBV6-5
CDR3 DNA: TGTGCCAGCAACCAGGGGCCTTATAATTCACCCCTCCACTTT
CDR3 protein: CASNQGPYNSPLHF

clone size: many
D gene: .
J gene: TRBJ2-6
V gene: TRBV20-1
CDR3 DNA: TGCAGTGCTCGCCCAAGTGGGGCCAACGTCCTGACTTTC
CDR3 protein: CSARPSGANVLTF

clone size: many
D gene: .
J gene: TRBJ1-3
V gene: TRBV29-1
CDR3 DNA: TGCAGCGTTGAAGTCCCAGGCTCTGGAAACACCATATATTTT
CDR3 protein: CSVEVPGSGNTIYF

clone size: many
D gene: TRBD1
J gene: TRBJ2-7
V gene: TRBV7-2
CDR3 DNA: TGTGCCAGCAGCGGGACAGGGAACGGAGTGCAGTACTTC
CDR3 protein: CASSGTGNGVQYF

clone size: many
D gene: .
J gene: TRBJ2-1
V gene: TRBV5-1
CDR3 DNA: TGCGCCAGCAGCTTGAACCCCACGACCCTTCTCGGCGGGTCTTACAATGAGCAGTTCTTC
CDR3 protein: CASSLNPTTLLGGSYNEQFF

clone size: few
D gene: .
J gene: TRBJ1-1
V gene: TRBV20-1
CDR3 DNA: TGCAGTGCTAAGTTGAACACTGAAGCTTTCTTT
CDR3 protein: CSAKLNTEAFF

clone size: many
D gene: TRBD1
J gene: TRBJ1-2
V gene: TRBV6-4
CDR3 DNA: TGTGCCAGCAGTGCGGACAGGGGTTATGGCTACACCTTC
CDR3 protein: CASSADRGYGYTF

clone size: few
D gene: .
J gene: TRBJ1-2
V gene: TRBV7-9
CDR3 DNA: TGTGCCAGCAGCTTACATGGTGGTTCTAGGGGCTACACCTTC
CDR3 protein: CASSLHGGSRGYTF

clone size: .
D gene: .
J gene: TRBJ1-1
V gene: TRBV12-5
CDR3 DNA: TGTGCTAGTGCCGCAAACACTGAAGCTTTCTTT
CDR3 protein: CASAANTEAFF

clone size: few
D gene: TRBD1
J gene: TRBJ1-4
V gene: TRBV2
CDR3 DNA: TGTGCCGGACAGGGGGCTAATAATGAAAAACTGTTTTTT
CDR3 protein: CAGQGANNEKLFF

clone size: many
D gene: .
J gene: TRBJ1-1
V gene: TRBV7-8
CDR3 DNA: TGTGCCAGCTCGAGAGCCCCTGAAGCTTTCTTT
CDR3 protein: CASSRAPEAFF

clone size: many
D gene: TRBD2
J gene: TRBJ2-2
V gene: TRBV3-1
CDR3 DNA: TGTGCCAGCAGCCAAGAAAGCCCGGGACTAGGGGGTGCCGGGGAGCTGTTTTTT
CDR3 protein: CASSQESPGLGGAGELFF

clone size: .
D gene: .
J gene: TRBJ2-1
V gene: TRBV27
CDR3 DNA: TGTGCCAGCAGAGACACTACATTCGGAATAGGCTCCTACAATGATCAGTTCTTC
CDR3 protein: CASRDTTFGIGSYNDQFF

clone size: .
D gene: .
J gene: TRBJ1-2
V gene: TRBV6-5
CDR3 DNA: TGTGCCAGCAGTTACTCCGATCGCTATGGCTACACCTTC
CDR3 protein: CASSYSDRYGYTF

clone size: .
D gene: .
J gene: TRBJ1-6
V gene: TRBV14
CDR3 DNA: TGTGCCAGCAGCCAAGATCTTGGGCCGGATTCACCCCTCCACTTT
CDR3 protein: CASSQDLGPDSPLHF

clone size: few
D gene: .
J gene: TRBJ2-2
V gene: TRBV10-1
CDR3 DNA: TGCGCCAGTAGGGCAGACACCGGGGAGCTGTTTTTT
CDR3 protein: CASRADTGELFF

clone size: .
D gene: .
J gene: TRBJ1-1
V gene: TRBV7-6
CDR3 DNA: TGTGCCAGCAGCTTAGCGTTGGTTCGTCGTGGAGTGCGGCCTGAAGCTTTCTTT
CDR3 protein: CASSLALVRRGVRPEAFF

clone size: many
D gene: .
J gene: TRBJ2-5
V gene: TRBV3-1
CDR3 DNA: TGTGCCAGCAGCCACCGGGAAGGAGAGACCCAGTACTTC
CDR3 protein: CASSHREGETQYF

clone size: many
D gene: .
J gene: TRBJ2-7
V gene: TRBV11-2
CDR3 DNA: TGTGCCAGCAGCTTAGAGTTGGGATCTCGGGAGCAGTACTTC
CDR3 protein: CASSLELGSREQYF

clone size: .
D gene: .
J gene: TRBJ1-5
V gene: TRBV4-2
CDR3 DNA: TGTGCCAGCAGCCAAGCCGTATGGGGCAGCAATCAGCCCCAGCATTTT
CDR3 protein: CASSQAVWGSNQPQHF

clone size: few
D gene: .
J gene: TRBJ2-1
V gene: TRBV3-2
CDR3 DNA: TGTGCCAGCAGCCAAGAGGTGACTAGTAGCTCCTACAATGAGCAGTTCTTC
CDR3 protein: CASSQEVTSSSYNEQFF

clone size: few
D gene: .
J gene: TRBJ2-5
V gene: TRBV7-9
CDR3 DNA: TGTGCCAGCAGCTTAGATGGGGGCGAGACCCAGTACTTC
CDR3 protein: CASSLDGGETQYF

clone size: .
D gene: .
J gene: TRBJ1-1
V gene: TRBV1
CDR3 DNA: TGCACCAGCAGCCACCTCTGCAGGGGTGAGGCTTTCTTT
CDR3 protein: CTSSHLCRGEAFF

clone size: .
D gene: TRBD1
J gene: TRBJ1-2
V gene: TRBV19
CDR3 DNA: TGTGCTAGTAGTACCAAAGCCGGGACAGTAAACTATGGCTACACCTTC
CDR3 protein: CASSTKAGTVNYGYTF

clone size: many
D gene: .
J gene: TRBJ2-5
V gene: TRBV20-1
CDR3 DNA: TGCAGTGCTAGCGGGGGTAGTGTTGAGACCCAGTACTTC
CDR3 protein: CSASGGSVETQYF

clone size: many
D gene: TRBD2
J gene: TRBJ2-1
V gene: TRBV12-3/TRBV12-4
CDR3 DNA: TGTGCCAGCAGCTCCCTGACTAGCGGGAAAGTTAATGAGCAGTTCTTC
CDR3 protein: CASSSLTSGKVNEQFF

clone size: many
D gene: .
J gene: TRBJ2-1
V gene: TRBV27
CDR3 DNA: TGTGCCAGCAGGAACTGGGGAGATGAGCAGTTCTTC
CDR3 protein: CASRNWGDEQFF

clone size: .
D gene: TRBD1
J gene: TRBJ1-5
V gene: TRBV4-1
CDR3 DNA: TGCGCCAGCAGCCAAGCGACAGGGTATAGCAATCAGCCCCAGCATTTT
CDR3 protein: CASSQATGYSNQPQHF

clone size: many
D gene: .
J gene: TRBJ1-2
V gene: TRBV21-1
CDR3 DNA: TGTGCCAGCAGCTGGGGGACCCACCGGGGCTACACCTTC
CDR3 protein: CASSWGTHRGYTF

clone size: many
D gene: TRBD1
J gene: TRBJ2-5
V gene: TRBV5-4
CDR3 DNA: TGTGCCAGCAGCTTCAGGGGGCAGGAGACCCAGTACTTC
CDR3 protein: CASSFRGQETQYF

clone size: .
D gene: TRBD1
J gene: TRBJ2-7
V gene: TRBV20-1
CDR3 DNA: TGCAGTGCGACCTTGTTGGGACAGGCCTACGAGCAGTACTTC
CDR3 protein: CSATLLGQAYEQYF

clone size: many
D gene: TRBD1
J gene: TRBJ1-6
V gene: TRBV10-3
CDR3 DNA: TGTGCCATCAGTGAATCGGGACAGGGATATAATTCACCCCTCCACTTT
CDR3 protein: CAISESGQGYNSPLHF

clone size: few
D gene: .
J gene: TRBJ2-6
V gene: TRBV14
CDR3 DNA: TGTGCCAGCAGCCAAGCCTCTGGGGCCAACGTCCTGACTTTC
CDR3 protein: CASSQASGANVLTF

clone size: many
D gene: TRBD1
J gene: TRBJ1-5
V gene: TRBV19
CDR3 DNA: TGTGCCAGCACTCAGGACAGGGTTCAGCCCCAGCATTTT
CDR3 protein: CASTQDRVQPQHF

clone size: many
D gene: .
J gene: TRBJ2-3
V gene: TRBV5-4
CDR3 DNA: TGTGCCAGCAGCCTCGCCACAGATACGCAGTATTTT
CDR3 protein: CASSLATDTQYF

clone size: .
D gene: TRBD1
J gene: TRBJ2-4
V gene: TRBV6-2/TRBV6-3
CDR3 DNA: TGTGCCAGTGGACAGGGTCTAGACATTCAGTACTTC
CDR3 protein: CASGQGLDIQYF

clone size: few
D gene: .
J gene: TRBJ1-1
V gene: TRBV7-3
CDR3 DNA: TGTGCCAGCAGCCCGAACCCCATTCTGGAAACTGAAGCTTTCTTT
CDR3 protein: CASSPNPILETEAFF

clone size: many
D gene: .
J gene: TRBJ1-2
V gene: TRBV4-1
CDR3 DNA: TGCGCCAGCAGAAGAGGGGGTAGGGCTAACTATGGCTACACCTTC
CDR3 protein: CASRRGGRANYGYTF

clone size: few
D gene: TRBD2
J gene: TRBJ2-3
V gene: TRBV5-6
CDR3 DNA: TGTGCCAGCAGCTCGGGACTAGGGGTAGATACGCAGTATTTT
CDR3 protein: CASSSGLGVDTQYF

clone size: .
D gene: .
J gene: TRBJ2-3
V gene: TRBV10-2
CDR3 DNA: TGCGCCAGCAAATCGGTAGGGAACACAGATACGCAGTATTTT
CDR3 protein: CASKSVGNTDTQYF

clone size: few
D gene: .
J gene: TRBJ1-5
V gene: TRBV6-1
CDR3 DNA: TGTGCCAGTCAAGGGACGGATAGCAATCAGCCCCAGCATTTT
CDR3 protein: CASQGTDSNQPQHF

clone size: many
D gene: .
J gene: TRBJ2-5
V gene: TRBV20-1
CDR3 DNA: TGCAGTGCTAGACGGACCTGGGAGACCCAGTACTTC
CDR3 protein: CSARRTWETQYF

clone size: many
D gene: .
J gene: TRBJ2-2
V gene: TRBV5-4
CDR3 DNA: TGTGCCAGCAGCTTCCAGCCCCCTGTGGGGACCGGGGAGCTGTTTTTT
CDR3 protein: CASSFQPPVGTGELFF

clone size: many
D gene: TRBD2
J gene: TRBJ2-3
V gene: TRBV6-5
CDR3 DNA: TGTGCCAGCAGCCCCCTCACGACCGGGACTAGCGGGATTGCAGATACGCAGTATTTT
CDR3 protein: CASSPLTTGTSGIADTQYF